This passage covers 29 T cell receptor beta chains from one sample sequenced in a study of T cell changes during pregnancy in multiple sclerosis. Assay: immunoSEQ multiplex PCR; the TCRdb copy retains only in-frame clones and omits some. The table has about 69,000 clones, roughly nine tenths seen once. The starting material was CD4+ T cells from peripheral blood mononuclear cells, obtained in the third trimester of pregnancy. All receptors derive from a female donor in good health, enrolled as a control in a pregnancy study.

The chain uses TRBV30 and TRBJ2-2, with 7 bases identical to TRBD1. The V and J ends lost 7 bases and 3 bases, in that order; junction bases with no gene match: 2. Germline lookup yields CDR1 GTSNPN and CDR2 SVGIG (reference sequence). The CDR3 length is 12 residues. The CDR3 sequence is CALGQYTGELFF. The CDR3 DNA reads TGTGCCTTGGGACAGTACACCGGGGAGCTGTTTTTT.

V usage is TRBV6-5 and J usage is TRBJ2-7, with D maybe TRBD1 (5 bases). The V and J ends lost 5 bases and 2 bases respectively, with 10 bases between them. CDR3 length: 13 amino acids. The germline V gene has CDR1 MNHEY and CDR2 SVGAGI. DNA for the CDR3: TGTGCCAGCAGTATCAGGGATACCTACGAGCAGTACTTC. It codes for CASSIRDTYEQYF.

The chain is built from TRBV18 and TRBJ1-5; 7 nucleotides line up with TRBD1. Germline CDR1 KGHSH, CDR2 LQKENI. CDR3 length: 13 amino acids. V was pared by 5 bases and J by 3 bases, with 1 base of the junction left unmatched. The CDR3 region is CASSGTDNQPQHF. The CDR3 nucleotides are TGTGCCAGCTCAGGGACAGACAATCAGCCCCAGCATTTT.

This clone was counted once. V and J are TRBV6-1 and TRBJ1-5; D remains unclear. The CDR3 sequence is 13 residues long. Germline CDR1 MNHNS, CDR2 SASEGT. Trimming stripped 6 bases from V and 5 bases from J, with 11 bases between. CDR3: CASRPRRDQPQHF. As DNA, the CDR3 is TGTGCCAGCAGACCGCGGCGGGATCAGCCCCAGCATTTT.

The CDR3: CASSPPGQGSYEQYF. The CDR3, as DNA: TGTGCCAGCAGCCCACCCGGACAGGGCTCCTACGAGCAGTACTTC. The chain carries TRBV13 and TRBJ2-7; 8 bases agree with TRBD1. With 5 bases clipped from V and 0 bases from J, the junction kept 6 bases outside the gene matches. The CDR3 has 15 residues. CDR1 and CDR2 (germline): PRHDT, FYEKMQ (reference sequence).

This chain joins TRBV5-1 and TRBJ1-3, with 11 bases identical to TRBD1. The J segment lost 0 bases and the V segment lost 4 bases, leaving 9 bases of the junction unmatched. Germline V CDR1 and CDR2: SGHRS, YFSETQ. CDR3 length: 18 amino acids. The CDR3 loop reads CASSRGTGGTNSGNTIYF. The DNA of the CDR3 is TGCGCCAGCAGCAGGGGGACAGGGGGAACAAACTCTGGAAACACCATATATTTT.

This clone was found once. The gene calls are TRBV19 and TRBJ1-2, with D possibly being TRBD1 (6 bases). With 5 bases removed from V and 4 bases from J, the gap between germline ends came to 20 bases. The CDR3 has 16 amino acids. Per the germline V gene, CDR1 is LNHDA and CDR2 is SQIVND (reference sequence). CDR3 sequence reads: CASSLATGHTVYGYTF. The CDR3, as DNA: TGTGCCAGTAGTCTAGCGACAGGTCACACGGTCTATGGCTACACCTTC.

The chain is built from TRBV18 and TRBJ1-4; perhaps TRBD1 as D (6 bases). The CDR3 consists of 16 residues. Trimming cost V 3 bases and J 0 bases, with 11 bases left between them. CDR1 is KGHSH, CDR2 LQKENI, per germline. The CDR3 DNA sequence: TGTGCCAGCTCACCCCGACAGGCCGCAACTAATGAAAAACTGTTTTTT. This sequence encodes CASSPRQAATNEKLFF.

This clone has only one observation. The genes are TRBV25-1 and TRBJ1-6, with D unclear. Germline values: CDR1 MGHDK, CDR2 SYGVNS. CDR3 length: 15 residues. The V and J ends lost 1 base and 8 bases respectively, with 12 bases between them. CDR3 bases: TGTGCCAGCAGTGAATTCGGAGACTCGGATTCACCCCTCCACTTT. Translation gives CASSEFGDSDSPLHF. The whole variable domain, filled in from reference TRBV25-1 and TRBJ1-6, reads EADIYQTPRYLVIGTGKKITLECSQTMGHDKMYWYQQDPGMELHLIHYSYGVNSTEKGDLSSESTVSRIRTEHFPLTLESARPSHTSQYLCASSEFGDSDSPLHFGNGTRLTVT.

The chain has TRBV15 and TRBJ2-1, with D possibly matching TRBD2 (5 bases). Trimming took 2 bases from V and 6 from J, leaving 11 bases between them. In germline, CDR1 is LNHNV, CDR2 YYDKDF (reference sequence). This CDR3 is 14 amino acids long. CDR3 sequence (DNA): TGTGCCACCAGCAGACCAGGAGGCCCCAATGAGCAGTTCTTC. Translating it yields CATSRPGGPNEQFF.

This chain joins TRBV19 and TRBJ1-5; perhaps TRBD1 as D (5 bases). The V and J ends lost 1 base and 9 bases respectively, with 16 bases between them. CDR1 and CDR2 (germline): LNHDA, SQIVND (reference sequence). CDR3 length equals 15 residues. The CDR3 reads CASSIALRGNMPQHF. The CDR3 DNA sequence: TGTGCCAGTAGTATAGCCCTCCGGGGGAACATGCCCCAGCATTTT. The whole variable domain, filled in from reference TRBV19 and TRBJ1-5, reads DGGITQSPKYLFRKEGQNVTLSCEQNLNHDAMYWYRQDPGQGLRLIYYSQIVNDFQKGDIAEGYSVSREKKESFPLTVTSAQKNPTAFYLCASSIALRGNMPQHFGDGTRLSIL.

This chain connects TRBV4-2 to TRBJ1-5; D uncertain. With 1 base removed from V and 6 bases from J, the gap between germline ends came to 7 bases. The CDR3 is 13 residues long. CDR1 LGHNA and CDR2 YNFKEQ come from the germline V gene. CDR3 protein: CASSQARGQPQHF. The CDR3 coding sequence is TGTGCCAGCAGCCAAGCCCGGGGTCAGCCCCAGCATTTT.

DNA for the CDR3: TGCGCCAGCAGCTTGGTGACAGGGGGTCCCGAGACCCAGTACTTC. Protein sequence: CASSLVTGGPETQYF. V usage is TRBV5-1 and J usage is TRBJ2-5, with 9 bases fitting TRBD1. The germline gives CDR1 SGHRS, CDR2 YFSETQ. This CDR3 has 15 amino acids. After removal of 0 bases from V and 5 bases from J, the junction contained 5 bases not matched to a gene.

This clone was counted only a few times. The chain is built from TRBV1 and TRBJ2-5; the table's D gene call, TRBD1, was not cross checked with the DNA. TRBV1 is tagged as a pseudogene. The CDR3 consists of 12 residues. As DNA, the CDR3 is TGCACCAGCAGCCGAAGGGGAGAGACCCAGTACTTC. It is translated as CTSSRRGETQYF.

This clone was picked up a small number of times. The chain couples TRBV6-1 to TRBJ2-1, with 8 bases fitting TRBD2. This CDR3 has 15 amino acids. In germline, CDR1 is MNHNS, CDR2 SASEGT. The V and J ends lost 2 bases and 2 bases, in that order; junction bases with no gene match: 2. CDR3 nucleotides: TGTGCCAGCAGTGAACCGGGACTAGCCTACAATGAGCAGTTCTTC. The encoded protein is CASSEPGLAYNEQFF.

The CDR3 sequence: CASSYEVSSYGYTF. CDR3 in DNA: TGTGCCAGCAGTTACGAGGTCTCCAGCTATGGCTACACCTTC. The genes are TRBV6-6 and TRBJ1-2; D is uncertain. The CDR3 loop spans 14 amino acids. CDR1 and CDR2 from the germline V gene are MNHNY and SVGAGI (reference sequence). V gave up 2 bases and J gave up 4 bases, with 11 bases separating them.

The J gene is TRBJ2-5, the V gene TRBV29-1; D gene unclear. CDR3 length equals 10 residues. Germline values: CDR1 SQVTM, CDR2 ANQGSEA. The V end lost 6 bases, the J end lost 5 bases, and 7 bases lay between the germline ends. The chain's CDR3 is CSVAGETQYF. As DNA, the CDR3 is TGCAGCGTGGCCGGGGAGACCCAGTACTTC.

The chain couples TRBV6-4 to TRBJ2-3, with D perhaps TRBD1 (6 bases). V gave up 0 bases and J gave up 8 bases, with 6 bases separating them. The CDR3 has 12 amino acids. Per the germline V gene, CDR1 is MRHNA and CDR2 is SNTAGT. DNA of the CDR3: TGTGCCAGCAGTGACTCAGGGGGTACGCAGTATTTT. As protein: CASSDSGGTQYF.

The chain has TRBV18 and TRBJ2-3; 9 nucleotides agree with TRBD2. Unmatched junction bases numbered 8, after V lost 4 bases and J lost 0 bases. The CDR3 length is 17 residues. Germline V CDR1 and CDR2: KGHSH, LQKENI. The CDR3: CASSLGSSGVSTDTQYF. CDR3 nucleotide sequence: TGTGCCAGCTCACTAGGGTCTAGCGGGGTGAGCACAGATACGCAGTATTTT.

The J gene is TRBJ2-7, the V gene TRBV6-1, with TRBD2 identical over 11 bases. The CDR3 is made up of 15 amino acids. CDR1 is MNHNS and CDR2 is SASEGT in the germline V gene. The junction had 3 bases not matched to a gene; V was cut back by 5 bases and J by 0 bases. The CDR3 DNA reads TGTGCCAGCAGTCTGGGACTAGCGGCCTCCTACGAGCAGTACTTC. Protein: CASSLGLAASYEQYF.

The chain employs TRBV11-2 and TRBJ1-6, with a weak D call TRBD1 (5 bases). This CDR3 has 12 amino acids. Deletions cut 6 bases from V and 7 bases from J, with 7 bases between. Germline-derived CDR1 and CDR2 are SGHAT and FQNNGV. The CDR3: CASSPGNSPLHF. The DNA for the CDR3 is TGTGCCAGCAGTCCAGGGAATTCACCCCTCCACTTT.

This clone was seen a single time. The gene calls are TRBV5-1 and TRBJ2-7; tentatively, D is TRBD2 (5 bases). V lost 3 bases and J 2 bases, leaving 12 bases between the germline ends. This CDR3 spans 14 amino acids. CDR1 SGHRS and CDR2 YFSETQ come from the germline V gene. CDR3 amino acids: CASSSGGSTYEQYF. CDR3 coding DNA: TGCGCCAGCAGCTCTGGTGGGAGTACCTACGAGCAGTACTTC.

The chain is built from TRBV7-2 and TRBJ2-2; D is unclear. The germline CDR1 and CDR2 sequences are SGHTA and FQGNSA. The CDR3 contains 15 residues. The V gene lost 1 base and the J gene lost 5 bases, with 11 bases spanning the gap. This chain's CDR3 is CASSLERGETGELFF. The CDR3, as DNA: TGTGCCAGCAGCTTAGAGCGAGGCGAGACCGGGGAGCTGTTTTTT.

The V call is TRBV7-2, the J call TRBJ1-2; D call uncertain. The CDR3 consists of 15 residues. The germline V gene has CDR1 SGHTA and CDR2 FQGNSA. V shed 0 bases and J shed 3 bases, with 11 bases lying between them. The DNA for the CDR3 is TGTGCCAGCAGCTTAGCGCTCGGGTTTGACTATGGCTACACCTTC. Translated, it gives CASSLALGFDYGYTF.

The V and J genes are TRBV6-5 and TRBJ1-1; 9 nucleotides match TRBD1. The CDR3 length is 15 residues. Germline values: CDR1 MNHEY, CDR2 SVGAGI. V lost 6 bases, J lost 1 base, and 6 bases stayed unmatched. The CDR3 DNA is TGTGCCAGCAGCCGAGGGACAGGGCAGAACACTGAAGCTTTCTTT. Encoded protein: CASSRGTGQNTEAFF.

The V gene is TRBV5-6, the J gene TRBJ1-1; 9 positions match TRBD1. Trimming at V came to 3 bases and at J to 5 bases, leaving 8 bases not matched to a gene. Germline CDR1 reads SGHDT; CDR2 reads YYEEEE. This CDR3 is 15 amino acids long. CDR3 nucleotide sequence: TGTGCCAGCAGCTCCGGGACAGGGCGGGTTACTGAAGCTTTCTTT. Residues: CASSSGTGRVTEAFF. The whole variable domain, remainder taken from reference TRBV5-6 and TRBJ1-1, is DAGVTQSPTHLIKTRGQQVTLRCSPKSGHDTVSWYQQALGQGPQFIFQYYEEEERQRGNFPDRFSGHQFPNYSSELNVNALLLGDSALYLCASSSGTGRVTEAFFGQGTRLTVV.

V usage is TRBV7-2 and J usage is TRBJ2-1; 10 bases match TRBD2. Trimming at V came to 4 bases and at J to 15 bases, leaving 12 bases not matched to a gene. The CDR3 covers 14 residues. The germline CDR1 and CDR2 sequences are SGHTA and FQGNSA. CDR3 nucleotide sequence: TGTGCCAGCAGCTCTCTCGAGGGTAGCGGGGGGTCGTTCTTC. Translating it yields CASSSLEGSGGSFF.

This sequence joins TRBV9 and TRBJ2-2; TRBD2 matches at 9 bases. The J segment lost 10 bases and the V segment lost 0 bases, leaving 10 bases of the junction unmatched. The V gene's germline CDR1 is SGDLS and CDR2 YYNGEE. CDR3 length equals 16 residues. CDR3: CASSVEGGGALEELFF. The CDR3, as DNA: TGTGCCAGCAGCGTAGAGGGCGGGGGGGCTTTAGAGGAGCTGTTTTTT.

The rearrangement uses TRBV6-5 and TRBJ2-3; a weak D match, TRBD2 (6 bases). V shed 6 bases and J shed 2 bases, with 12 bases lying between them. This CDR3 has 14 amino acids. From germline, CDR1 is MNHEY and CDR2 SVGAGI. The CDR3 nucleotides are TGTGCCAGCAGGATAGCGGCCGTCACAGATACGCAGTATTTT. It codes for CASRIAAVTDTQYF.